This TCR beta chain stems from a study of T-cell memory formation after mild COVID-19. This clonotype was recorded a few times. TCRdb analysed the 5' RACE reads with MiXCR anew, one entry per CDR3 protein. This table holds some 310,000 distinct CDR3 sequences, 20% to 25% found once. Germline V gene lookup returns CDR1 MGHRA and CDR2 YSYEKL. Trimming took 1 base from V and 6 from J; bases not matched to a gene: 6. This CDR3 is built from 16 residues. The chain employs TRBV4-1 and TRBJ2-2; TRBD1 aligns across 9 bases. The source of this sequence is a man younger than 35 who had mild COVID-19 (a few samples of this study predate the infection). Cell type and time point are not known. The specimen was PBMCs or a T cell subset sorted from them (not recorded which). CDR3 region: CASSQAGTGNAGELFF. CDR3 bases: TGCGCCAGCAGCCAAGCCGGGACAGGGAATGCCGGGGAGCTGTTTTTT.